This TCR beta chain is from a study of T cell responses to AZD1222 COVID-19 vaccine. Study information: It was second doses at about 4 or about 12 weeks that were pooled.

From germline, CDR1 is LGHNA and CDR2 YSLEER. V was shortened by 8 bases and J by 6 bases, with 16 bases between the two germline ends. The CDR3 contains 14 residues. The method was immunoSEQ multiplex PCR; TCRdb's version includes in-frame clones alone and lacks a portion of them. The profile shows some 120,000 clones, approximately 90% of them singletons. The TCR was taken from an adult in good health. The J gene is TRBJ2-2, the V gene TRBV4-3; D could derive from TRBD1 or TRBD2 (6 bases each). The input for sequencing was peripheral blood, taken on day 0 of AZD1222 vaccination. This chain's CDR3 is CASSGGYGAGELFF. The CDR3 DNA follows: TGCGCCAGCTCCGGGGGCTACGGGGCCGGGGAGCTGTTTTTT.